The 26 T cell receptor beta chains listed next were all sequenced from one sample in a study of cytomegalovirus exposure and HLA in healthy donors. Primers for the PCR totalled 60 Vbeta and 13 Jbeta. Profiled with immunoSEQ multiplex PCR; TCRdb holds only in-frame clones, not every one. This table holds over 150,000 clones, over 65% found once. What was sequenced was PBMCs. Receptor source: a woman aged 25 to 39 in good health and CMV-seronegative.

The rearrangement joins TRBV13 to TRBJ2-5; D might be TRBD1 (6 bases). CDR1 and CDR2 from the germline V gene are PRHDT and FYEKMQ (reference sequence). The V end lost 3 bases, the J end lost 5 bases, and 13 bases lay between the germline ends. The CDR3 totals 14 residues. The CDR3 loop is CASSFVQGRETQYF. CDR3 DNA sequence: TGTGCCAGCAGCTTTGTGCAGGGGCGGGAGACCCAGTACTTC.

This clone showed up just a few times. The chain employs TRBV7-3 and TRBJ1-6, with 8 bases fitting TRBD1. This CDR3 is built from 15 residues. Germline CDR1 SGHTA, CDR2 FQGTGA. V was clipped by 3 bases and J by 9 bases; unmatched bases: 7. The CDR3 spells CASSFYRDRGSPLHF. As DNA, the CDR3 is TGTGCCAGCAGCTTTTACCGAGACAGGGGTTCACCCCTCCACTTT.

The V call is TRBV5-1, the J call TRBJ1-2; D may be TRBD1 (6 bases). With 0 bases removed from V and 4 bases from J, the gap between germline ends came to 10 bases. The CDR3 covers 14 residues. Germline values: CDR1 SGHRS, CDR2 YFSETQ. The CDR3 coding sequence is TGCGCCAGCAGCTTGGTGGGGGCTAGCTATGGCTACACCTTC. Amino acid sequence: CASSLVGASYGYTF.

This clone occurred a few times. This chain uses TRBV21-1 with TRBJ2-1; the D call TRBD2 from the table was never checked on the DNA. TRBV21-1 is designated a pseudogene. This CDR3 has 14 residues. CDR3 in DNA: TGTGCCAGCCTCCTAGCGGGACATTACAATGAGCAGTTCTTC. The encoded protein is CASLLAGHYNEQFF.

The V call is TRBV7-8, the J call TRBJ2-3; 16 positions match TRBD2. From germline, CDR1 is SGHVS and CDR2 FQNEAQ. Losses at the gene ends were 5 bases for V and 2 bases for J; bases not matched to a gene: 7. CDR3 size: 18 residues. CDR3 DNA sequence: TGTGCCAGCAGCCCGAGGGGACTAGCGGGGGGGGTCACAGATACGCAGTATTTT. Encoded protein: CASSPRGLAGGVTDTQYF.

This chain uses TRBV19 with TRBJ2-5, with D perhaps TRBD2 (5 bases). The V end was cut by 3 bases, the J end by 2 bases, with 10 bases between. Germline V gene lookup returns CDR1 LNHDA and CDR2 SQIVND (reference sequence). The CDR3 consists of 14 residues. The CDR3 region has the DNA TGTGCCAGTAGTATTGGAAGGGAGCAAGAGACCCAGTACTTC. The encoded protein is CASSIGREQETQYF.

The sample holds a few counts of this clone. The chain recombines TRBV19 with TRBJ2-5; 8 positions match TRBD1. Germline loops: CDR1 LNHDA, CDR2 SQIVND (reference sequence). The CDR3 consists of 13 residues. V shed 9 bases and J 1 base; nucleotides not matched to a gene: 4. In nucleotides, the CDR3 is TGTGCCAGCGCGGACAGGGCCCAAGAGACCCAGTACTTC. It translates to CASADRAQETQYF.

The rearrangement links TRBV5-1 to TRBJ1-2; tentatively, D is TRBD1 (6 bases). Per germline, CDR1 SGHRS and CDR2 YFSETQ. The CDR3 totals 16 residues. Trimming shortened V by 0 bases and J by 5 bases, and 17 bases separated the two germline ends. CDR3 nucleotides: TGCGCCAGCAGCTTGGACCCCACACAGGGAGGGTATGGCTACACCTTC. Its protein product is CASSLDPTQGGYGYTF.

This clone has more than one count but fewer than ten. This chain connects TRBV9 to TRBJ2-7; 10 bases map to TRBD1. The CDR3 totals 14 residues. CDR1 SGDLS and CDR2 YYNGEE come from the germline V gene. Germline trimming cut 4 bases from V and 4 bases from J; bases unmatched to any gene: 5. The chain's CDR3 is CASSSGTGAYEQYF. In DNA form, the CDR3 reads TGTGCCAGCAGCTCCGGGACAGGGGCGTACGAGCAGTACTTC.

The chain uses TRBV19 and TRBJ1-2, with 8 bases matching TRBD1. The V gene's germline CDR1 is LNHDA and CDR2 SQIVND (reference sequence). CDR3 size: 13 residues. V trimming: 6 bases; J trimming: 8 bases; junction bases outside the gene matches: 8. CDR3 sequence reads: CASSLTDREGYTF. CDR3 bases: TGTGCCAGTAGCCTGACGGACAGGGAGGGCTACACCTTC. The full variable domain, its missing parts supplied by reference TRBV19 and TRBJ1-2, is DGGITQSPKYLFRKEGQNVTLSCEQNLNHDAMYWYRQDPGQGLRLIYYSQIVNDFQKGDIAEGYSVSREKKESFPLTVTSAQKNPTAFYLCASSLTDREGYTFGSGTRLTVV.

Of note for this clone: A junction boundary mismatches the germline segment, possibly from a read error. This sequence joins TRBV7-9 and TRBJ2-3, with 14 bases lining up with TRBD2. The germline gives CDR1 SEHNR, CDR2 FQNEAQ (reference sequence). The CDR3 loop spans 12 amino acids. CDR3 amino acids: CSSSEGLAGELF. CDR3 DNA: TGTTCCAGCAGCGAGGGACTAGCGGGGGAACTATTT.

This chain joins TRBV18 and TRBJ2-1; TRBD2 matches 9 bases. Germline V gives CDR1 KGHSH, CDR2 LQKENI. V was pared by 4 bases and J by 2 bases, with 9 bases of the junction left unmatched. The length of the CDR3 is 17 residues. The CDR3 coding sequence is TGTGCCAGCTCACACCCGCTAGCGGGATTGACCTACAATGAGCAGTTCTTC. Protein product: CASSHPLAGLTYNEQFF.

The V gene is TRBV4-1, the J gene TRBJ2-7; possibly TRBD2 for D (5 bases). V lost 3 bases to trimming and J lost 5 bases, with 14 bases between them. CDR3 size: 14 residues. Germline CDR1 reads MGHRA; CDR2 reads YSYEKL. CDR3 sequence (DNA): TGCGCCAGCAGCCAGATGGACTCCGGGGACGAGCAGTACTTC. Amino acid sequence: CASSQMDSGDEQYF.

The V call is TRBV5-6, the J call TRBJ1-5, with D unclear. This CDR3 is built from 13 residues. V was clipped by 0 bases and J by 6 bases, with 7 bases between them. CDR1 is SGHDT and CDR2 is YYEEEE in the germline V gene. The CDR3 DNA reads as TGTGCCAGCAGCTTGGGGGCACGTCAGCCCCAGCATTTT. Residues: CASSLGARQPQHF.

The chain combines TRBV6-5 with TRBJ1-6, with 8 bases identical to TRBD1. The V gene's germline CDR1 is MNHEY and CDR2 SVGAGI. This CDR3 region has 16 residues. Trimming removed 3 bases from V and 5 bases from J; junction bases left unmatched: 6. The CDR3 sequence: CASSYSIQGDNSPLHF. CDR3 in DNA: TGTGCCAGCAGTTATTCTATACAGGGGGATAATTCACCCCTCCACTTT.

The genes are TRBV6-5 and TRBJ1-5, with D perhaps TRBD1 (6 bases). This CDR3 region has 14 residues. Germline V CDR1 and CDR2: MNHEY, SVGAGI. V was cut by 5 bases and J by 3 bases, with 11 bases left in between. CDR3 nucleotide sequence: TGTGCCAGCAGTGATTACAGGGTCAATCAGCCCCAGCATTTT. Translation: CASSDYRVNQPQHF.

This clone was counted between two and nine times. The CDR3 spells CASSGRGYEQYF. CDR3 sequence (DNA): TGTGCCAGCAGTGGCAGGGGCTACGAGCAGTACTTC. This chain connects TRBV2 to TRBJ2-7, with D perhaps TRBD1 (6 bases). V was cut by 4 bases and J by 3 bases, with 7 bases left in between. Germline loops: CDR1 SNHLY, CDR2 FYNNEI. There are 12 residues in the CDR3.

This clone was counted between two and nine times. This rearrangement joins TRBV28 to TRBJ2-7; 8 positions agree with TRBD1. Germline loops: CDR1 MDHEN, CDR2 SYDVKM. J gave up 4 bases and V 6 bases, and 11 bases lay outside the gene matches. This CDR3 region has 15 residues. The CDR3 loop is CASRTGTGSPYEQYF. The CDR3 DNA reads TGTGCCAGCAGAACAGGGACAGGCAGCCCGTACGAGCAGTACTTC. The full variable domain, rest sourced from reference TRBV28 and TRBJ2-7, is DVKVTQSSRYLVKRTGEKVFLECVQDMDHENMFWYRQDPGLGLRLIYFSYDVKMKEKGDIPEGYSVSREKKERFSLILESASTNQTSMYLCASRTGTGSPYEQYFGPGTRLTVT.

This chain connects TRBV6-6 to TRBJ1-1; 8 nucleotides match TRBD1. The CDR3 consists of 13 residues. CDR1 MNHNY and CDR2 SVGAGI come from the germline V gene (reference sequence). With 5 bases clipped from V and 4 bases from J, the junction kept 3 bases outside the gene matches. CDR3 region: CASSTGGSTEAFF. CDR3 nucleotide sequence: TGTGCCAGCAGTACAGGGGGAAGCACTGAAGCTTTCTTT.

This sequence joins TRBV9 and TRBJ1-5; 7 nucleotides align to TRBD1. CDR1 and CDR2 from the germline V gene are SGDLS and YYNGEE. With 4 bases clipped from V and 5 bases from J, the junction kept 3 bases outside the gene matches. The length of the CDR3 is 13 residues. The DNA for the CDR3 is TGTGCCAGCAGCCGCACAGGGGATCAGCCCCAGCATTTT. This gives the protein CASSRTGDQPQHF.

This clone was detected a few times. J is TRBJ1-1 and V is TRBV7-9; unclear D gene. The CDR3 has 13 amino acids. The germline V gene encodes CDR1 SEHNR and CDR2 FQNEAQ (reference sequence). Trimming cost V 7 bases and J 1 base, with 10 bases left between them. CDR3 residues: CASTKQENTEAFF. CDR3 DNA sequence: TGTGCCAGCACCAAACAAGAGAACACTGAAGCTTTCTTT.

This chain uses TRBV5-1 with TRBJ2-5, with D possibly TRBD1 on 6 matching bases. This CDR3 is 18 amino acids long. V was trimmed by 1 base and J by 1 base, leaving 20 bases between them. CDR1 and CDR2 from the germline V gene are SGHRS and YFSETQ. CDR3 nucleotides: TGCGCCAGCAGCTTGAGGTGGAACGGACAGCTCCCCCAAGAGACCCAGTACTTC. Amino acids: CASSLRWNGQLPQETQYF.

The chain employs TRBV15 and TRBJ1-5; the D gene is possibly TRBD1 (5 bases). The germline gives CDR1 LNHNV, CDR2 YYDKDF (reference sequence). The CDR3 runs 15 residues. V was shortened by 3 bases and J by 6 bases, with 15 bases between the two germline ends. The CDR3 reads CATSRGGLFGQPQHF. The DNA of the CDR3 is TGTGCCACCAGCAGGGGGGGGTTGTTCGGTCAGCCCCAGCATTTT.

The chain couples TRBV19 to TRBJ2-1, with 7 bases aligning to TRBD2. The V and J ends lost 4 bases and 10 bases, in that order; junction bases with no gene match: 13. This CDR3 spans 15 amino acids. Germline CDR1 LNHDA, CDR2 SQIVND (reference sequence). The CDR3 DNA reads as TGTGCCAGTAGTAACCACTGGGAGGGCCGAGTCGAGCAGTTCTTC. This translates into CASSNHWEGRVEQFF.

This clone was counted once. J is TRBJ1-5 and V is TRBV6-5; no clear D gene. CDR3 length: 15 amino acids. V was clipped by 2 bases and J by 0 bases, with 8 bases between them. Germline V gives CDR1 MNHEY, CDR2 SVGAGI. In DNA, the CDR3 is TGTGCCAGCAGTTACCCAGGCCTTAGCAATCAGCCCCAGCATTTT. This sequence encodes CASSYPGLSNQPQHF.

CDR3 bases: TGTGCCAGCAGGGCCGGGACAAGAATTGAAGCTTTCTTT. Translation gives CASRAGTRIEAFF. The genes are TRBV6-5 and TRBJ1-1; TRBD1 might be the D (6 bases). V lost 6 bases, J lost 7 bases, and 15 bases lay in between. This CDR3 region has 13 residues. Germline loops: CDR1 MNHEY, CDR2 SVGAGI.